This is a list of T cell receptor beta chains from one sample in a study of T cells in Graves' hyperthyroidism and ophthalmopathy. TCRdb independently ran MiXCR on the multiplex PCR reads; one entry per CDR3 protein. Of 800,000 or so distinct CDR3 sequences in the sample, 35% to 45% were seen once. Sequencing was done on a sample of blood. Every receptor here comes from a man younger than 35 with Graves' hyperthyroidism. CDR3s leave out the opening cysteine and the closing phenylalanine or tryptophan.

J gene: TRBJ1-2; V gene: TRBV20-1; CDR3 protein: SARADRRSYT
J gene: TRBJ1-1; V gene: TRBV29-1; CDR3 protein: SVGTGNTEAF
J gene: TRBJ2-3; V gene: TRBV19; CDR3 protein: ASSILAGVSDTQY
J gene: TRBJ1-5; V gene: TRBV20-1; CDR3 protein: SARVGGGGQPQH
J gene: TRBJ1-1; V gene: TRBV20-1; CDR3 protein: SARGVGERTEAF
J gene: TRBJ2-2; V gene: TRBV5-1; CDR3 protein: ASSSAGDYFRTGELF
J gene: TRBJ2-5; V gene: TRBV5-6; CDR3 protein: ASSYDRRATQETQY
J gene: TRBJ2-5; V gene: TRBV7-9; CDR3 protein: ASSQGGGLSETQY
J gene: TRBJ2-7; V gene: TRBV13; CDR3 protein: ASQLNPGSEEYEQY
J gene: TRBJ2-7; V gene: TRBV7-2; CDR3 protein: ASSLAGDRYEQY
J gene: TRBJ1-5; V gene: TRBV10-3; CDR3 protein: ASSELGVSNQPQH
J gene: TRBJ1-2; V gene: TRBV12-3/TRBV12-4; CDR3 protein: ASSLVGSGYGYT
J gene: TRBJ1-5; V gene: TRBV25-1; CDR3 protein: ASSGGGGEQPQH
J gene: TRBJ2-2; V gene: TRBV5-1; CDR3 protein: ASSFQGDTRGELF
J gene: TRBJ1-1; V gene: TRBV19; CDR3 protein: ASSPTGGFRTEAF
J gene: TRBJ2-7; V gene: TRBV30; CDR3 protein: SVALSYEQY
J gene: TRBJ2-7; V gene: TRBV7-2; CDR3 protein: ASSLLGTGSNEQY
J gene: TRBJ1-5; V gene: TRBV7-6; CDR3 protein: ASSLVYTDQPQH
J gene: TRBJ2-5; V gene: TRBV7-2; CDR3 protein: ASSQSTLQETQY
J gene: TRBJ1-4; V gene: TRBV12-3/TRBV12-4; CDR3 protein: ASSPDSPGGKLF
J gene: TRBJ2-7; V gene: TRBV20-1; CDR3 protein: SAPTGASYEQY
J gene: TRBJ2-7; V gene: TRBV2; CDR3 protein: AISLAGTSYEQY
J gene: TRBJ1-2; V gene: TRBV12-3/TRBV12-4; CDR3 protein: TSRPGGDGYT
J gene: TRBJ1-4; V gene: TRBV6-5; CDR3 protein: ASSYSTAGNEKLF
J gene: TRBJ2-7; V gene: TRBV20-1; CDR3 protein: SASRGRVVHEQY
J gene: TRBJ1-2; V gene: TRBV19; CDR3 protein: ASSELAANYGYT
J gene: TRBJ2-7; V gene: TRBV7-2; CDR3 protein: ASTPKGSGEQY
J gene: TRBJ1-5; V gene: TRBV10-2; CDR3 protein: ASSFGERQPQH